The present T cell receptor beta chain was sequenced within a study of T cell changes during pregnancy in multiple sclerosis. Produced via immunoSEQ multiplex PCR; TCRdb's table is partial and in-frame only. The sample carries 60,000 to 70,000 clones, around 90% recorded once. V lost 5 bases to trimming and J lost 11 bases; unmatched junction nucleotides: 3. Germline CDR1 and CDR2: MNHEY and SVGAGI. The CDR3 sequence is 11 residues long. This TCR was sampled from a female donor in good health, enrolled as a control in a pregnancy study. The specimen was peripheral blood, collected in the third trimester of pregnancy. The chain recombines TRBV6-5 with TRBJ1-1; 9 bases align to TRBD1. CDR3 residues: CASSTGTGAFF. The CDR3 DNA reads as TGTGCCAGCAGTACCGGGACAGGGGCTTTCTTT.